This TCR beta chain was recovered during a study of blood T cell repertoires in COVID-19. Study information: PBMCs, B-cell-depleted T cells, or T cells were the source of the cDNA or gDNA that made up the material.

Clinical history reported by participants formed the basis on which cohorts were assigned. This CDR3 has 13 residues. J was trimmed by 3 bases and V by 11 bases; bases with no gene match: 9. Germline assignment: CDR1 SEHNR and CDR2 FQNEAQ (reference sequence). The repertoire was sequenced with immunoSEQ multiplex PCR; TCRdb's copy has only in-frame clones and lacks some. Of over 200,000 clones in the sample, roughly 91% are singletons; the top ten hold around 10%. The material sequenced was PBMCs or T cells enriched from blood (not recorded which). This clonotype was sampled from a man aged 35-49 years who had recovered from COVID-19. The chain recombines TRBV7-9 with TRBJ2-7; 8 bases agree with TRBD1. The CDR3 bases are TGTGCCGCTAAAACCGACAGGGGCTACGAGCAGTACTTC. Translated, it gives CAAKTDRGYEQYF.